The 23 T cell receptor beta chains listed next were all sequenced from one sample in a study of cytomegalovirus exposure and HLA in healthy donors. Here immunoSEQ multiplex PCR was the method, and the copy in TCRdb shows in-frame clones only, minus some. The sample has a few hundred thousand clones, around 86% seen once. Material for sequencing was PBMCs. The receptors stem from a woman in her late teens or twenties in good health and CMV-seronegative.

The CDR3 sequence: CASTKQGAFNEKLFF. In nucleotides, the CDR3 is TGTGCCAGCACCAAACAGGGGGCTTTTAATGAAAAACTGTTTTTT. The V gene is TRBV2, the J gene TRBJ1-4; 9 bases fit TRBD1. The CDR3 covers 15 residues. Trimming cost V 7 bases and J 4 bases; bases outside gene matches: 7. CDR1 is SNHLY and CDR2 is FYNNEI in the germline V gene.

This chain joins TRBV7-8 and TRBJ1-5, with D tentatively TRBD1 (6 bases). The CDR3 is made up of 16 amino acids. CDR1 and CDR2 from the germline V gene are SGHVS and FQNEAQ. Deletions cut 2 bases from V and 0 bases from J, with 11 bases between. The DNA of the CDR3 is TGTGCCAGCAGCTTATTCAGGGGCTATAGCAATCAGCCCCAGCATTTT. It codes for CASSLFRGYSNQPQHF. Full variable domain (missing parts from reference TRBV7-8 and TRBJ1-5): GAGVSQSPRYKVAKRGQDVALRCDPISGHVSLFWYQQALGQGPEFLTYFQNEAQLDKSGLPSDRFFAERPEGSVSTLKIQRTQQEDSAVYLCASSLFRGYSNQPQHFGDGTRLSIL.

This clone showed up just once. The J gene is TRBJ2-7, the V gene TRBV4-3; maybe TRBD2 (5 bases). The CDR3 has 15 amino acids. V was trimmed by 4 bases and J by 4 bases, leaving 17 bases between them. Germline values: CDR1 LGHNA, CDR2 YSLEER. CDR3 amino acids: CASSPTRPREYEQYF. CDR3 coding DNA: TGCGCCAGCAGCCCCACTAGGCCGAGGGAATACGAGCAGTACTTC.

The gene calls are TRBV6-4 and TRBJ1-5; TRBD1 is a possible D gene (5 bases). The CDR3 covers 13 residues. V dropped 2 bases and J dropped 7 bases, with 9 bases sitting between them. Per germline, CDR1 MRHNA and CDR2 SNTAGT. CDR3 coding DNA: TGTGCCAGCAGTGACGGGGCGGGGCAGCCCCAGCATTTT. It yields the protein CASSDGAGQPQHF.

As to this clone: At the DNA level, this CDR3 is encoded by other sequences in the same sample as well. This CDR3 is CASSPDSNYGYTF. The CDR3 DNA reads TGTGCCAGCTCACCGGACAGCAACTATGGCTACACCTTC. The chain joins TRBV18 to TRBJ1-2, with D possibly matching TRBD1 (6 bases). Germline values: CDR1 KGHSH, CDR2 LQKENI. Trimming removed 3 bases at V and 2 bases at J, with 7 bases between. The length of the CDR3 is 13 residues.

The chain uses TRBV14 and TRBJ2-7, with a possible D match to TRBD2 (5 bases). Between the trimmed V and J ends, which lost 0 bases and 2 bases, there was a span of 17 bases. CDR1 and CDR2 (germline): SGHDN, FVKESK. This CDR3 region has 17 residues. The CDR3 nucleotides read TGTGCCAGCAGCCAAGATGGTCCGGGAATCGCTACCTACGAGCAGTACTTC. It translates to CASSQDGPGIATYEQYF. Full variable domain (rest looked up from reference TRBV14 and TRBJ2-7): EAGVTQFPSHSVIEKGQTVTLRCDPISGHDNLYWYRRVMGKEIKFLLHFVKESKQDESGMPNNRFLAERTGGTYSTLKVQPAELEDSGVYFCASSQDGPGIATYEQYFGPGTRLTVT.

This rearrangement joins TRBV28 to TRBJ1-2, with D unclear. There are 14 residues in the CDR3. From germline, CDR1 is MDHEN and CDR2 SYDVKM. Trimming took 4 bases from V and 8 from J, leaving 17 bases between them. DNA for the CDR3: TGTGCCAGCAGTTGGGGAGACCGCCCCTCAGGCTACACCTTC. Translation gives CASSWGDRPSGYTF.

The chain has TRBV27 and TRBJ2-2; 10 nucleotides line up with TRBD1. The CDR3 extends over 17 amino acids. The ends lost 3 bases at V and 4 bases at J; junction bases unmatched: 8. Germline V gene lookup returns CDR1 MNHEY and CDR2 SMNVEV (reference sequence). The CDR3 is CASSLPPGQGTTGELFF. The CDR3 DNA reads TGTGCCAGCAGTTTGCCTCCGGGACAGGGGACCACCGGGGAGCTGTTTTTT.

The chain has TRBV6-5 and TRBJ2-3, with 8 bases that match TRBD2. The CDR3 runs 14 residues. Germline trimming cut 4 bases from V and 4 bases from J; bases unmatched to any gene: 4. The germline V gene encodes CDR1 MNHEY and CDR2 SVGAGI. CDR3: CASSSRTSSDTQYF. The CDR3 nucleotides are TGTGCCAGCAGTTCCCGGACTAGCTCAGATACGCAGTATTTT.

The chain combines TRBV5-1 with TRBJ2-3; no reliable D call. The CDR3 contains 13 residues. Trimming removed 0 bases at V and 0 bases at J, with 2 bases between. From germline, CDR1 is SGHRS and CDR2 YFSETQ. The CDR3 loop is CASSLVSTDTQYF. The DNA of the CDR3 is TGCGCCAGCAGCTTGGTAAGCACAGATACGCAGTATTTT.

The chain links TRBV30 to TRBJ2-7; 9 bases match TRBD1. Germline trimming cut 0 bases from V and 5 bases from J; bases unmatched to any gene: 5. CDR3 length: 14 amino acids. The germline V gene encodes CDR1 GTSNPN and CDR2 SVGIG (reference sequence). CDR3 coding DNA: TGTGCCTGGAGTGTCGGGACAGGGAAGAACGAGCAGTACTTC. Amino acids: CAWSVGTGKNEQYF. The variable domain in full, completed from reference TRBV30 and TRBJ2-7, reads SQTIHQWPATLVQPVGSPLSLECTVEGTSNPNLYWYRQAAGRGLQLLFYSVGIGQISSEVPQNLSASRPQDRQFILSSKKLLLSDSGFYLCAWSVGTGKNEQYFGPGTRLTVT.

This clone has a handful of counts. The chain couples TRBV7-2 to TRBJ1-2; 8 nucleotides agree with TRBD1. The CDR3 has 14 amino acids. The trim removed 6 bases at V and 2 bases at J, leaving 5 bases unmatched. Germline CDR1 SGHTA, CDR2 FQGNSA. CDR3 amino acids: CASSHGQGNYGYTF. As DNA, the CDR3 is TGTGCCAGCAGTCACGGACAGGGCAACTATGGCTACACCTTC.

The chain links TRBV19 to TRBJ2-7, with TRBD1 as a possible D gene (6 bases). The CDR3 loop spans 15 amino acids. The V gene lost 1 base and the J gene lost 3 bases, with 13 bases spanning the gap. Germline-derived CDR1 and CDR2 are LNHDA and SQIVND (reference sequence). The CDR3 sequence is CASSIAGAGVYEQYF. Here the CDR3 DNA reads TGTGCCAGTAGTATAGCAGGGGCAGGGGTCTACGAGCAGTACTTC.

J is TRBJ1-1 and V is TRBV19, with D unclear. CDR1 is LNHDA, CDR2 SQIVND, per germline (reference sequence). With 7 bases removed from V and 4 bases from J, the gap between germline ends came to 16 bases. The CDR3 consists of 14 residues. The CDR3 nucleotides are TGTGCCAGTAAAACGAGGGTCGTGGGCACTGAAGCTTTCTTT. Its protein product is CASKTRVVGTEAFF. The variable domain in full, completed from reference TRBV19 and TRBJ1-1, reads DGGITQSPKYLFRKEGQNVTLSCEQNLNHDAMYWYRQDPGQGLRLIYYSQIVNDFQKGDIAEGYSVSREKKESFPLTVTSAQKNPTAFYLCASKTRVVGTEAFFGQGTRLTVV.

DNA for the CDR3: TGTGCCAGCAGCTTAGAATCCGGGACTAGTGTATCCTACAATGAGCAGTTCTTC. It translates to CASSLESGTSVSYNEQFF. J is TRBJ2-1 and V is TRBV11-3; 8 nucleotides line up with TRBD2. CDR1 and CDR2 from the germline V gene are SGHNT and YENEEA. The CDR3 loop spans 18 amino acids. After removal of 0 bases from V and 1 base from J, the junction contained 8 bases not matched to a gene.

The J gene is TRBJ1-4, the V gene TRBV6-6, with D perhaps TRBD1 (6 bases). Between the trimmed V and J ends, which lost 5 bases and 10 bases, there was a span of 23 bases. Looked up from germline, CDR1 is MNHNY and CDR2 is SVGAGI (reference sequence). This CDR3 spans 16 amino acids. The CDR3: CASSPIGRQGSPKLFF. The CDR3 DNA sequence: TGTGCCAGCAGTCCCATTGGAAGGCAGGGGTCTCCAAAACTGTTTTTT.

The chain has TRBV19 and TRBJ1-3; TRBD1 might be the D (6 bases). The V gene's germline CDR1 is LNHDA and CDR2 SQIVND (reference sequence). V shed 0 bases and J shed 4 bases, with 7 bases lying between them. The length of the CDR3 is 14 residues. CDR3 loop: CASSIEGTGNTIYF. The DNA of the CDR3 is TGTGCCAGTAGTATAGAAGGGACAGGAAACACCATATATTTT. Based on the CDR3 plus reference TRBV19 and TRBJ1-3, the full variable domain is DGGITQSPKYLFRKEGQNVTLSCEQNLNHDAMYWYRQDPGQGLRLIYYSQIVNDFQKGDIAEGYSVSREKKESFPLTVTSAQKNPTAFYLCASSIEGTGNTIYFGEGSWLTVV.

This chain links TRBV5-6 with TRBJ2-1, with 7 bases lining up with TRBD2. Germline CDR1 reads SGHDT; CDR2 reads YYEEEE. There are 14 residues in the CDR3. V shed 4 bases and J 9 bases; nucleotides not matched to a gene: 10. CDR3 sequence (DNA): TGTGCCAGCAGCGCTCCGGGAGGAGGGAGTGAGCAGTTCTTC. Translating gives CASSAPGGGSEQFF.

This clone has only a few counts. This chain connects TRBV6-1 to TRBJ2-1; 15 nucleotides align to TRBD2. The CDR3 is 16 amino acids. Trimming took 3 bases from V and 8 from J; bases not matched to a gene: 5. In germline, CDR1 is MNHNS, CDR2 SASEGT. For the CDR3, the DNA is TGTGCCAGCAGTGACGGACTAGCGGGAGGGGGCGATGAGCAGTTCTTC. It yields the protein CASSDGLAGGGDEQFF.

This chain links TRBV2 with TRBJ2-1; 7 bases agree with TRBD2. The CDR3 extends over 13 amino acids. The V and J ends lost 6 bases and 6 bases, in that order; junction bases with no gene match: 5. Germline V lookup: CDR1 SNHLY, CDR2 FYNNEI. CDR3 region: CASSWTSTNEQFF. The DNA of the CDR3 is TGTGCCAGCAGCTGGACTAGTACCAATGAGCAGTTCTTC.

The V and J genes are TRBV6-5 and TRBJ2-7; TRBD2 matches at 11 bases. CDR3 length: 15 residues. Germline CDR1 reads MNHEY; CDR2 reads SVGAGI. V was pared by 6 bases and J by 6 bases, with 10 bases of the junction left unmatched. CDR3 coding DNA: TGTGCCAGCAGCCCCACTCTCGGGACTAGCGGCGAGCAGTACTTC. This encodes CASSPTLGTSGEQYF.

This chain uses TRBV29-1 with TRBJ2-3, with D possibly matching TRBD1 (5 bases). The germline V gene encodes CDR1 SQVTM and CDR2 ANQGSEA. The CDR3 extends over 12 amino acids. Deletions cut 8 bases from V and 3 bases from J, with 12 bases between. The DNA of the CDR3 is TGCAGCCCTGTGACAGATACAGATACGCAGTATTTT. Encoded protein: CSPVTDTDTQYF.

DNA for the CDR3: TGCGCCAGCAGCCTGTCCGGGAGGGTGTTGGAGACCCAGTACTTC. Protein: CASSLSGRVLETQYF. The chain joins TRBV4-1 to TRBJ2-5; 8 bases are a match to TRBD2. Germline V gene lookup returns CDR1 MGHRA and CDR2 YSYEKL. Germline trimming cut 4 bases from V and 5 bases from J; bases unmatched to any gene: 9. This CDR3 spans 15 amino acids.